The 27 T cell receptor beta chains below were found in one sample sequenced in a study of OX40 agonist ivuxolimab in advanced cancers. Libraries were prepared by immunoSEQ multiplex PCR; TCRdb keeps only in-frame clonotypes and omits some of them. The sample lists 55,000 to 65,000 clones, 80% to 90% occurring once. The sample consisted of CD4+ or CD8+ T cells sorted from blood, taken in a trial of the OX40 agonist ivuxolimab. All receptors derive from an adult with an advanced solid tumor such as melanoma, head and neck, liver or kidney cancer.

The chain combines TRBV18 with TRBJ2-7; TRBD1 matches 12 bases. CDR1 and CDR2 (germline): KGHSH, LQKENI. The CDR3 consists of 14 residues. V was pared by 5 bases and J by 7 bases, with 6 bases of the junction left unmatched. The CDR3 reads CASSWGQGAEEQYF. In nucleotides, the CDR3 is TGTGCCAGCTCATGGGGACAGGGGGCGGAGGAGCAGTACTTC.

The genes are TRBV5-4 and TRBJ2-1, with D possibly TRBD2 on 6 matching bases. CDR3 size: 15 residues. From germline, CDR1 is SGHNT and CDR2 YYREEE (reference sequence). Trimming took off 3 bases at V and 7 bases at J, with 17 bases between the two ends. The CDR3, as DNA: TGTGCCAGCAGCTCTGGGACTTTCTTATGGAATGAGCAGTTCTTC. It is translated as CASSSGTFLWNEQFF.

This clone has only one observation. V and J are TRBV15 and TRBJ1-2; D uncertain. The CDR3 is 12 amino acids. Trimming pared 0 bases from V and 9 bases from J, leaving 8 bases between. Germline CDR1 and CDR2: LNHNV and YYDKDF (reference sequence). The CDR3 DNA is TGTGCCACCAGCAGAGATGGAGACCGCTACACCTTC. It is translated as CATSRDGDRYTF. Supplemented by reference TRBV15 and TRBJ1-2, the full variable domain reads DAMVIQNPRYQVTQFGKPVTLSCSQTLNHNVMYWYQQKSSQAPKLLFHYYDKDFNNEADTPDNFQSRRPNTSFCFLDIRSPGLGDTAMYLCATSRDGDRYTFGSGTRLTVV.

V usage is TRBV19 and J usage is TRBJ2-3; 15 bases are shared with TRBD2. J was trimmed by 1 base and V by 3 bases; bases with no gene match: 2. The V gene's germline CDR1 is LNHDA and CDR2 SQIVND (reference sequence). The CDR3 runs 17 residues. CDR3 sequence: CASSMGLAGGRTDTQYF. For the CDR3, the DNA is TGTGCCAGTAGTATGGGACTAGCGGGGGGCCGCACAGATACGCAGTATTTT.

The rearrangement uses TRBV5-6 and TRBJ2-3; D unresolved. Germline V gene data show CDR1 as SGHDT and CDR2 as YYEEEE. The V end was cut by 4 bases, the J end by 1 base, with 16 bases between. This CDR3 has 16 amino acids. CDR3 residues: CASSEIGSVRTDTQYF. DNA of the CDR3: TGTGCCAGCAGCGAAATAGGGTCAGTCCGCACAGATACGCAGTATTTT.

The chain combines TRBV7-2 with TRBJ2-5, with 8 bases fitting TRBD1. This CDR3 comprises 14 residues. Germline V gives CDR1 SGHTA, CDR2 FQGNSA. Trimming removed 5 bases from V and 1 base from J; junction bases left unmatched: 3. The CDR3 spells CASSRTGGQETQYF. The CDR3 region has the DNA TGTGCCAGCAGCCGAACAGGGGGCCAAGAGACCCAGTACTTC.

V gene TRBV29-1 combines with J gene TRBJ1-4; weak D call: TRBD1 (5 bases). Germline V gene lookup returns CDR1 SQVTM and CDR2 ANQGSEA. The CDR3 sequence is 11 residues long. The V end was cut by 6 bases, the J end by 11 bases, with 13 bases between. CDR3 nucleotide sequence: TGCAGCGTCGGCGGGGGGGGGAAACTGTTTTTT. Its protein product is CSVGGGGKLFF.

As DNA, the CDR3 is TGTGCCAGCAGCTTAGACAGGATTAATGAAAAACTGTTTTTT. Residues: CASSLDRINEKLFF. The rearrangement joins TRBV7-9 to TRBJ1-4; a possible D gene is TRBD1 (5 bases). The V end lost 1 base, the J end lost 4 bases, and 7 bases lay between the germline ends. The CDR3 consists of 14 residues. Germline CDR1 and CDR2: SEHNR and FQNEAQ (reference sequence).

This clone was observed a handful of times. The genes are TRBV18 and TRBJ1-2; D not certain. Per the germline V gene, CDR1 is KGHSH and CDR2 is LQKENI. This CDR3 region has 13 residues. V lost 2 bases to trimming and J lost 5 bases, with 9 bases between them. Here the CDR3 reads CASSPGDGYGYTF. CDR3 DNA: TGTGCCAGCTCACCAGGAGATGGGTATGGCTACACCTTC.

The rearrangement joins TRBV30 to TRBJ1-2; D remains unclear. Germline V gene lookup returns CDR1 GTSNPN and CDR2 SVGIG (reference sequence). The CDR3 loop spans 12 amino acids. V was pared by 2 bases and J by 6 bases, with 10 bases between. Here the CDR3 reads CAWSNQPHGYTF. The DNA for the CDR3 is TGTGCCTGGAGTAACCAGCCCCATGGCTACACCTTC.

This chain joins TRBV4-2 and TRBJ2-7; 12 bases map to TRBD1. The CDR3 covers 17 residues. V gave up 1 base and J gave up 7 bases; unmatched junction bases: 11. Germline V lookup: CDR1 LGHNA, CDR2 YNFKEQ. The CDR3 loop is CASSQGVGGQGAWEQYF. In DNA, the CDR3 is TGTGCCAGCAGCCAAGGAGTGGGGGGACAGGGGGCGTGGGAGCAGTACTTC.

This chain joins TRBV2 and TRBJ2-5; TRBD1 matches at 8 bases. This CDR3 region has 14 residues. CDR1 is SNHLY and CDR2 is FYNNEI in the germline V gene. With 6 bases clipped from V and 0 bases from J, the junction kept 3 bases outside the gene matches. CDR3 bases: TGTGCCAGCAGGTCCAGGGGGCACCAAGAGACCCAGTACTTC. Translating it yields CASRSRGHQETQYF.

This clone was recorded a few times. The chain links TRBV2 to TRBJ1-2, with D possibly TRBD1 on 5 matching bases. CDR3 length: 13 residues. The V end lost 6 bases, the J end lost 4 bases, and 12 bases lay between the germline ends. Germline values: CDR1 SNHLY, CDR2 FYNNEI. The CDR3 nucleotides read TGTGCCAGCAGGAGGGACGGGGCCTATGGCTACACCTTC. This translates into CASRRDGAYGYTF.

The V gene is TRBV10-3, the J gene TRBJ2-2, with D maybe TRBD2 (6 bases). Trimming cost V 2 bases and J 4 bases, with 11 bases left between them. The CDR3 runs to 15 residues. Germline assignment: CDR1 ENHRY and CDR2 SYGVKD. The CDR3 nucleotides are TGTGCCATCAGTGAGGGTCGGGAGAGCACCGGGGAGCTGTTTTTT. It yields the protein CAISEGRESTGELFF.

The chain carries TRBV7-8 and TRBJ1-5; 11 nucleotides agree with TRBD1. The CDR3 sequence is 15 residues long. Germline V gives CDR1 SGHVS, CDR2 FQNEAQ. V gave up 3 bases and J gave up 7 bases; unmatched junction bases: 5. Here the CDR3 reads CASSFGQGAGQPQHF. CDR3 DNA sequence: TGTGCCAGCAGCTTTGGACAGGGGGCAGGACAGCCCCAGCATTTT.

This chain links TRBV7-2 with TRBJ2-7; D might be TRBD1 or TRBD2, each matching 6 bases. Germline CDR1 reads SGHTA; CDR2 reads FQGNSA. V lost 5 bases and J 0 bases, leaving 17 bases between the germline ends. This CDR3 is 16 amino acids long. In DNA form, the CDR3 reads TGTGCCAGCAGCGTGGAGGGGACACTGAGCTCCTACGAGCAGTACTTC. It is translated as CASSVEGTLSSYEQYF.

This rearrangement joins TRBV4-1 to TRBJ2-1, with 9 positions matching TRBD2. This CDR3 is built from 16 residues. The trim removed 0 bases at V and 8 bases at J, leaving 8 bases unmatched. Germline assignment: CDR1 MGHRA and CDR2 YSYEKL. Here the CDR3 DNA reads TGCGCCAGCAGCCAAGATACCGGCGGGAGGGCCGATGAGCAGTTCTTC. Translated: CASSQDTGGRADEQFF.

Written as DNA, the CDR3 is TGTGCCAGCAGCTTAGAGAGGGGCTACGAGCAGTACTTC. Translating gives CASSLERGYEQYF. V gene TRBV11-1 combines with J gene TRBJ2-7, with D perhaps assigned TRBD1 or TRBD2 (5 bases each). This CDR3 comprises 13 residues. Germline loops: CDR1 SGHAT, CDR2 FQDESV (reference sequence). V lost 1 base and J 3 bases, leaving 7 bases between the germline ends.

The J gene is TRBJ1-2, the V gene TRBV5-6; no definite D call. The V end was cut by 1 base, the J end by 3 bases, with 10 bases between. The germline gives CDR1 SGHDT, CDR2 YYEEEE. CDR3 size: 14 residues. The CDR3 loop is CASSLLSEYYGYTF. CDR3 coding DNA: TGTGCCAGCAGCTTGTTGTCAGAATACTATGGCTACACCTTC.

The chain combines TRBV18 with TRBJ1-3; D possibly corresponds to TRBD1 (5 bases). V shed 6 bases and J shed 1 base, with 13 bases lying between them. The CDR3 spans 15 residues. In germline, CDR1 is KGHSH, CDR2 LQKENI. CDR3 coding DNA: TGTGCCAGCTCCCCTCAGGGAACTTCTGGAAACACCATATATTTT. Protein: CASSPQGTSGNTIYF.

The V and J genes are TRBV11-3 and TRBJ2-1; TRBD1 matches 8 bases. V gave up 4 bases and J gave up 6 bases; unmatched junction bases: 5. Germline values: CDR1 SGHNT, CDR2 YENEEA. The CDR3 spans 14 residues. CDR3 residues: CASSSLTGGNEQFF. The CDR3 DNA sequence: TGTGCCAGCAGCTCTCTAACAGGGGGCAATGAGCAGTTCTTC. The complete variable domain, with remaining parts taken from reference TRBV11-3 and TRBJ2-1, reads EAGVVQSPRYKIIEKKQPVAFWCNPISGHNTLYWYLQNLGQGPELLIRYENEEAVDDSQLPKDRFSAERLKGVDSTLKIQPAELGDSAVYLCASSSLTGGNEQFFGPGTRLTVL.

This sequence joins TRBV11-3 and TRBJ2-1, with TRBD2 identical over 9 bases. Germline assignment: CDR1 SGHNT and CDR2 YENEEA. The CDR3 is 16 amino acids. The ends lost 4 bases at V and 1 base at J; junction bases unmatched: 5. DNA for the CDR3: TGTGCCAGCAGCTCCCGACTAGCGGATTCCTACAATGAGCAGTTCTTC. Translating it yields CASSSRLADSYNEQFF.

The V and J genes are TRBV11-2 and TRBJ2-1, with a possible D match to TRBD1 (6 bases). Trimming shortened V by 2 bases and J by 7 bases, and 9 bases separated the two germline ends. Germline CDR1 is SGHAT and CDR2 is FQNNGV. This CDR3 has 13 residues. CDR3 bases: TGTGCCAGCAGCTTACAGGGGAATAATGAGCAGTTCTTC. This sequence encodes CASSLQGNNEQFF.

The chain links TRBV7-8 to TRBJ2-5; maybe TRBD2 (6 bases). Germline CDR1 SGHVS, CDR2 FQNEAQ. CDR3 length equals 14 residues. Trimming took off 5 bases at V and 4 bases at J, with 14 bases between the two ends. CDR3 sequence (DNA): TGTGCCAGCAGCCCCCAGGCGGGAATAGAGACCCAGTACTTC. This encodes CASSPQAGIETQYF.

The chain joins TRBV7-9 to TRBJ1-1; TRBD1 agrees at 8 bases. CDR3 length equals 12 residues. The germline CDR1 and CDR2 sequences are SEHNR and FQNEAQ (reference sequence). V shed 2 bases and J 11 bases; nucleotides not matched to a gene: 4. CDR3 sequence (DNA): TGTGCCAGCAGCTTATCGGACAGGGATGCTTTCTTT. Protein sequence: CASSLSDRDAFF.

CDR3 coding DNA: TGTGCCAGCAGCCTCAGGGGCCCATCCTCTATTACCACAGATACGCAGTATTTT. This sequence encodes CASSLRGPSSITTDTQYF. V is TRBV7-3 and J is TRBJ2-3; perhaps TRBD1 as D (6 bases). This CDR3 contains 18 residues. Trimming shortened V by 5 bases and J by 2 bases, and 23 bases separated the two germline ends. From germline, CDR1 is SGHTA and CDR2 FQGTGA.

This chain connects TRBV27 to TRBJ1-2; no clear D gene. This CDR3 is 15 amino acids long. Trimming took off 8 bases at V and 5 bases at J, with 21 bases between the two ends. CDR1 is MNHEY and CDR2 is SMNVEV in the germline V gene (reference sequence). CDR3 nucleotide sequence: TGTGCCAGCGGCCAGTACCCTTCCGTACGATATGGCTACACCTTC. Translation gives CASGQYPSVRYGYTF.